Listed here are 26 T cell receptor beta chains from one sample, sequenced in a study of response to subunit inactivated influenza vaccine. MiXCR was run by TCRdb on the RT-PCR reads, yielding one entry per CDR3 protein. The sample comprises around 580,000 distinct CDR3 sequences, 12% of which are singletons, and roughly 10% rests with the top ten. Sequences were derived from PBMCs from blood, sampled on the day of vaccination. Source of these receptors: a man in his forties or fifties who received an inactivated influenza vaccine.

This clonotype has more than one count but fewer than ten. This rearrangement joins TRBV7-2 to TRBJ1-5, with a possible D match to TRBD1 (5 bases). The CDR3 spans 15 residues. The germline V gene encodes CDR1 SGHTA and CDR2 FQGNSA. Trimming stripped 6 bases from V and 0 bases from J, with 12 bases between. The CDR3 nucleotides read TGTGCCAGCAGTTGGGACGGGTATAGCAATCAGCCCCAGCATTTT. As protein: CASSWDGYSNQPQHF.

The sample holds a few counts of this clonotype. The DNA for the CDR3 is TGCAGTGCTAGCTTCCCGGGGCCAGGGGATACGCAGTATTTT. Its protein is CSASFPGPGDTQYF. V gene TRBV20-1 combines with J gene TRBJ2-3; the D call may be TRBD1 or TRBD2 (5 bases each). Per the germline V gene, CDR1 is DFQATT and CDR2 is SNEGSKA (reference sequence). The ends were cut back, 3 bases at V and 6 bases at J, with 16 bases in the middle. This CDR3 comprises 14 residues.

This clonotype occurred many times. The V and J genes are TRBV6-2 or TRBV6-3 and TRBJ2-7; D gene ambiguous. The CDR3 runs 14 residues. V lost 5 bases, J lost 1 base, and 12 bases lay in between. Germline CDR1 is MNHEY and CDR2 is SVGEGT. The CDR3 spells CASSILGQSYEQYF. DNA of the CDR3: TGTGCCAGCAGTATCCTAGGGCAGTCCTACGAGCAGTACTTC.

Note on this clonotype: The junction does not match germline at one end; this may be a read error. This chain uses TRBV5-6 with TRBJ2-4; D is ambiguous. The CDR3 is 13 residues long. Looked up from germline, CDR1 is SGHDT and CDR2 is YYEEEE. CDR3 coding DNA: TGTGCCAGCAGCTTGGCGGCCAATAACATTCAGTACTTC. This codes for CASSLAANNIQYF.

A few counts support this clonotype. The chain is built from TRBV18 and TRBJ2-3; D remains unclear. Trimming removed 2 bases from V and 0 bases from J, with 6 bases in between. The CDR3 extends over 14 amino acids. CDR1 and CDR2 (germline): KGHSH, LQKENI. CDR3 sequence: CASSPATSTDTQYF. As DNA, the CDR3 is TGTGCCAGCTCACCAGCCACCAGCACAGATACGCAGTATTTT.

This clonotype was found a few times. The chain couples TRBV5-1 to TRBJ2-5; the match to TRBD2 covers 11 bases. CDR3 length equals 15 residues. Germline V gene lookup returns CDR1 SGHRS and CDR2 YFSETQ. V lost 4 bases and J lost 4; bases outside the gene matches: 6. CDR3 nucleotides: TGCGCCAGCAGCGACGGGACTAGCGGTTCAGAGACCCAGTACTTC. Translated: CASSDGTSGSETQYF. Variable domain in full (rest from reference TRBV5-1 and TRBJ2-5): KAGVTQTPRYLIKTRGQQVTLSCSPISGHRSVSWYQQTPGQGLQFLFEYFSETQRNKGNFPGRFSGRQFSNSRSEMNVSTLELGDSALYLCASSDGTSGSETQYFGPGTRLLVL.

This sequence joins TRBV7-2 and TRBJ1-2; D is possibly TRBD1 (6 bases). CDR1 is SGHTA, CDR2 FQGNSA, per germline. The CDR3 runs 16 residues. V lost 1 base to trimming and J lost 4 bases, with 16 bases between them. CDR3 region: CASSLVSPAGVYGYTF. CDR3 nucleotide sequence: TGTGCCAGCAGCTTAGTCTCCCCAGCAGGGGTCTATGGCTACACCTTC.

The chain employs TRBV18 and TRBJ2-2; TRBD2 agrees at 8 bases. This CDR3 is 17 amino acids long. J was trimmed by 1 base and V by 3 bases; bases with no gene match: 7. Germline-derived CDR1 and CDR2 are KGHSH and LQKENI. In DNA, the CDR3 is TGTGCCAGCTCACCGGCCGACGCGGGAGGGAACACCGGGGAGCTGTTTTTT. It encodes CASSPADAGGNTGELFF.

This clonotype was counted only a few times. This chain connects TRBV4-2 to TRBJ1-1; D is unclear. CDR3 length: 15 amino acids. The germline gives CDR1 LGHNA, CDR2 YNFKEQ. The V and J ends lost 1 base and 1 base respectively, with 10 bases between them. In DNA form, the CDR3 reads TGTGCCAGCAGCCAAGGGCCCCCGGGGAACACTGAAGCTTTCTTT. Encoded protein: CASSQGPPGNTEAFF.

There are a few counts of this clonotype. The V gene is TRBV9, the J gene TRBJ1-2, with a possible D match to TRBD1 (5 bases). Germline V gene sequence: CDR1 SGDLS, CDR2 YYNGEE. This CDR3 has 14 amino acids. V gave up 0 bases and J gave up 5 bases, with 11 bases separating them. CDR3 loop: CASSVDQGGYGYTF. CDR3 nucleotide sequence: TGTGCCAGCAGCGTAGACCAGGGAGGATATGGCTACACCTTC.

This clonotype was detected only a few times. The rearrangement links TRBV29-1 to TRBJ2-1, with 8 nucleotides matching TRBD2. Germline lookup yields CDR1 SQVTM and CDR2 ANQGSEA. This CDR3 contains 13 residues. The V gene end was trimmed by 5 bases and the J gene end by 5 bases; junction bases not matched to a gene: 5. In DNA form, the CDR3 reads TGCAGCGTTAACGGGAGGGCCAACAATGAGCAGTTCTTC. Translated, it gives CSVNGRANNEQFF.

Details on this clonotype: This could be a read error, since a much larger clone is one nucleotide away. This chain joins TRBV12-3 or TRBV12-4 and TRBJ2-1, with D possibly matching TRBD2 (6 bases). The CDR3 is 15 residues long. The CDR3 coding sequence is TGTGGCAGCAGTTTAATGTTGGAGGGCCAAGGCGAGCAGTTCTTC. The encoded protein is CGSSLMLEGQGEQFF.

CDR3 in amino acids: CASPPPGGGFETQYF. The CDR3 nucleotides read TGTGCCAGTCCCCCCCCAGGGGGCGGTTTCGAGACCCAGTACTTC. The chain combines TRBV28 with TRBJ2-5; TRBD1 matches at 8 bases. J lost 5 bases, V lost 9 bases, and 14 bases had no gene match. This CDR3 contains 15 residues. Germline values: CDR1 MDHEN, CDR2 SYDVKM.

The chain couples TRBV20-1 to TRBJ2-7, with 12 bases fitting TRBD2. The CDR3 totals 14 residues. The germline V gene has CDR1 DFQATT and CDR2 SNEGSKA (reference sequence). V lost 5 bases to trimming and J lost 7 bases; unmatched junction nucleotides: 9. CDR3 sequence reads: CSAGRLAGEGEQYF. In DNA, the CDR3 is TGCAGTGCTGGAAGACTAGCGGGAGAGGGGGAGCAGTACTTC.

The V gene is TRBV5-8, the J gene TRBJ2-1; D might be TRBD1 (5 bases). CDR1 SGHTS and CDR2 YDEGEE come from the germline V gene. The V and J ends lost 8 bases and 4 bases respectively, with 13 bases between them. The CDR3 consists of 13 residues. DNA of the CDR3: TGTGCCAGGAGCCCTGGGGCATACAATGAGCAGTTCTTC. Translated: CARSPGAYNEQFF.

This clonotype was recorded at least ten times. The chain has TRBV27 and TRBJ1-5; D gene unclear. Trimming shortened V by 2 bases and J by 4 bases, and 6 bases separated the two germline ends. Germline V CDR1 and CDR2: MNHEY, SMNVEV (reference sequence). The CDR3 contains 13 residues. CDR3 nucleotide sequence: TGTGCCAGCAGTTTAACGAAGAATCAGCCCCAGCATTTT. Protein sequence: CASSLTKNQPQHF.

This clonotype was seen a handful of times. The chain carries TRBV28 and TRBJ2-1; D is uncertain. Germline assignment: CDR1 MDHEN and CDR2 SYDVKM. The germline V and J ends were trimmed by 6 bases and 8 bases, with 8 bases remaining between them. This CDR3 comprises 11 residues. CDR3 DNA: TGTGCCAGCAGAAGGGTTTATGAGCAGTTCTTC. Translating gives CASRRVYEQFF.

This clonotype was recorded a few times. The rearrangement links TRBV18 to TRBJ2-3, with 11 bases identical to TRBD2. The CDR3 is 18 residues long. Germline CDR1 KGHSH, CDR2 LQKENI. V trimming: 1 base; J trimming: 5 bases; junction bases outside the gene matches: 11. DNA of the CDR3: TGTGCCAGCTCACCACGTACTAGCGGGGGTCCTACAAAAGATACGCAGTATTTT. This translates into CASSPRTSGGPTKDTQYF.

This clonotype was seen at least ten times. V and J are TRBV7-9 and TRBJ2-3; possible D gene TRBD2, 6 bases. Germline CDR1 SEHNR, CDR2 FQNEAQ (reference sequence). The CDR3 loop spans 11 amino acids. Trimming removed 5 bases at V and 6 bases at J, with 6 bases between. As DNA, the CDR3 is TGTGCCAGCAGCCGGGGGGATACGCAGTATTTT. Amino acids: CASSRGDTQYF.

This clonotype was counted between two and nine times. The genes are TRBV29-1 and TRBJ2-7, with D perhaps matching TRBD1 or TRBD2 (5 bases each). The CDR3 loop spans 11 amino acids. The ends were cut back, 7 bases at V and 4 bases at J, with 11 bases in the middle. CDR1 SQVTM and CDR2 ANQGSEA come from the germline V gene. This CDR3 reads CSGRDVYEQYF. The CDR3 DNA follows: TGCAGCGGCCGGGACGTGTACGAGCAGTACTTC.

There are many counts of this clonotype. The V gene is TRBV12-3 or TRBV12-4, the J gene TRBJ2-3; the D gene is possibly TRBD2 (6 bases). Trimming pared 2 bases from V and 5 bases from J, leaving 11 bases between. The CDR3 covers 14 residues. CDR3 protein: CASSLREHLDTQYF. CDR3 sequence (DNA): TGTGCCAGCAGTTTACGGGAGCACTTAGATACGCAGTATTTT.

This clonotype appeared many times. One end of the junction fails to match germline, which may point to a read error. The V gene is TRBV7-7, the J gene TRBJ2-2, with 11 bases identical to TRBD1. The CDR3 is 16 residues long. Germline CDR1 is SSHAT and CDR2 is FNYEAQ (reference sequence). The CDR3 sequence is CASSRGQGDVSGELFF. The CDR3 DNA follows: TGTGCTAGCAGCCGGGGACAGGGGGATGTATCCGGGGAGCTGTTTTTT.

This chain connects TRBV5-5 to TRBJ2-6; D remains ambiguous. The CDR3 totals 18 residues. Trimming left V 3 bases short and J 3 bases short, with 19 bases between. The germline CDR1 and CDR2 sequences are SGHKS and YYEKEE (reference sequence). CDR3 bases: TGTGCCAGCAGCTCTTTAAGGTCTTCCCTTGGTGGGGCCAACGTCCTGACTTTC. Its translation is CASSSLRSSLGGANVLTF.

The J gene is TRBJ2-1, the V gene TRBV7-8, with a weak D call TRBD1 (7 bases). Germline assignment: CDR1 SGHVS and CDR2 FQNEAQ. CDR3 size: 16 residues. V was trimmed by 1 base and J by 5 bases, leaving 15 bases between them. The CDR3 sequence is CASSLGRRRGHNEQFF. CDR3 coding DNA: TGTGCCAGCAGCTTAGGACGGCGGAGGGGGCACAATGAGCAGTTCTTC.

This clonotype was counted a few times. The rearrangement joins TRBV20-1 to TRBJ1-1, with 7 bases identical to TRBD1. This CDR3 contains 15 residues. With V trimmed by 0 bases and J by 1 base, 5 bases remained unmatched. The germline gives CDR1 DFQATT, CDR2 SNEGSKA (reference sequence). The CDR3 protein is CSARDGGQPNTEAFF. In DNA form, the CDR3 reads TGCAGTGCTAGAGATGGGGGACAGCCGAACACTGAAGCTTTCTTT.

This clonotype was counted many times. The CDR3 protein is CSVERTQETQYF. The CDR3 DNA sequence: TGCAGCGTTGAGCGGACCCAAGAGACCCAGTACTTC. The V gene is TRBV29-1, the J gene TRBJ2-5, with D unresolved. Trimming pared 3 bases from V and 1 base from J, leaving 6 bases between. Germline V lookup: CDR1 SQVTM, CDR2 ANQGSEA. The CDR3 totals 12 residues.